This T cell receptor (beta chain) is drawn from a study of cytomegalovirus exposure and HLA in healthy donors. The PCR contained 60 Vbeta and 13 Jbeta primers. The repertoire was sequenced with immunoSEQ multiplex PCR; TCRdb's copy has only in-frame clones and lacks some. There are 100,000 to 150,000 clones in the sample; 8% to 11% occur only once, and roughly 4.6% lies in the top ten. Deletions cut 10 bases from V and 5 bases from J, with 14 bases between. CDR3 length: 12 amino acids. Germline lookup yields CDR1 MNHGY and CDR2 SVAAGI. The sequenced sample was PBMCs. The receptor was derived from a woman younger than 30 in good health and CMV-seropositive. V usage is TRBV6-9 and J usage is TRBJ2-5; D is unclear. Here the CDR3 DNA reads TGTGCCAACTCGAAGTTATGGGAGACCCAGTACTTC. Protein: CANSKLWETQYF.